This paragraph reports one TCR beta chain. V was shortened by 7 bases and J by 2 bases, with 11 bases between the two germline ends. Germline CDR1 SNHLY, CDR2 FYNNEI. The length of the CDR3 is 14 residues. Using immunoSEQ multiplex PCR, the repertoire was profiled, and TCRdb retains in-frame clones only, with some absent. The sample has 50,000 to 75,000 clones, 91% seen once; the top ten hold 8.6%. This specimen comes from a study of blood T cell repertoires in COVID-19. The sequence derives from a human donor in a cohort sampled during active COVID-19. This chain joins TRBV2 and TRBJ2-2; D not resolved. Material: peripheral blood. The CDR3 coding sequence is TGTGCCAGCACCCCGGAACTAAACACCGGGGAGCTGTTTTTT. This codes for CASTPELNTGELFF. Full variable domain (rest looked up from reference TRBV2 and TRBJ2-2): EPEVTQTPSHQVTQMGQEVILRCVPISNHLYFYWYRQILGQKVEFLVSFYNNEISEKSEIFDDQFSVERPDGSNFTLKIRSTKLEDSAMYFCASTPELNTGELFFGEGSRLTVL.